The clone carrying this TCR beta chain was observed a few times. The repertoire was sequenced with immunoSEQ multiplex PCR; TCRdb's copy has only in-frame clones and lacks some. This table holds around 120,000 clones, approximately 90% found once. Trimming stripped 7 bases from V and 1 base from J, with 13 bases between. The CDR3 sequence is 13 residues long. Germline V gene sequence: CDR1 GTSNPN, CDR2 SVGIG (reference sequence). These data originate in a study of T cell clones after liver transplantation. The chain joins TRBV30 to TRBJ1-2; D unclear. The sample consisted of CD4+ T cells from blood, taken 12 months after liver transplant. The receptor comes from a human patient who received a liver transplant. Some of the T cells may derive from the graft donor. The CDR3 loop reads CAFSPLYNYGYTF. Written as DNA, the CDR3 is TGTGCCTTCTCTCCACTTTATAACTATGGCTACACCTTC. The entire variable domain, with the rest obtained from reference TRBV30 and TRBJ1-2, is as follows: SQTIHQWPATLVQPVGSPLSLECTVEGTSNPNLYWYRQAAGRGLQLLFYSVGIGQISSEVPQNLSASRPQDRQFILSSKKLLLSDSGFYLCAFSPLYNYGYTFGSGTRLTVV.